This passage covers 11 T cell receptor beta chains from one sample sequenced in a study of PD-1 blockade in classical Hodgkin lymphoma (dated by TCRdb to about 2020). Libraries were prepared through the immunoSEQ multiplex PCR assay. Held by TCRdb, this immuneACCESS table contains in-frame sequences only and omits some clones. Under half of the omission traces to an unresolved V gene where checked; the cause of the rest is unknown. Present in this sample are 70,000 or so clones, 71% of which were seen just once. The ten largest account for about 9.8% of the sample. What the time point label conveys for this sample: cycle 2 day 1 (C2D1) of nivolumab. Every trial patient had relapsed after autologous stem cell transplantation, and cohorts A, B and C differed in prior brentuximab vedotin exposure. The source material was peripheral blood mononuclear cells (PBMCs), sampled before the second cycle of nivolumab. The receptors come from a human donor with classical Hodgkin lymphoma.

The rearrangement uses TRBV6-1 and TRBJ1-6; D unresolved. The CDR3 sequence is 14 residues long. CDR1 is MNHNS and CDR2 is SASEGT in the germline V gene. Trimming stripped 10 bases from V and 5 bases from J, with 15 bases between. CDR3 sequence: CATDLGLNNSPLHF. Written as DNA, the CDR3 is TGTGCCACGGATCTAGGCCTAAATAATTCACCCCTCCACTTT.

The V call is TRBV2, the J call TRBJ2-5; the match to TRBD2 covers 8 bases. Germline V lookup: CDR1 SNHLY, CDR2 FYNNEI. V was pared by 4 bases and J by 2 bases, with 6 bases of the junction left unmatched. This CDR3 has 15 amino acids. The CDR3 here is CASSGPAGDQETQYF. DNA of the CDR3: TGTGCCAGCAGTGGGCCAGCGGGGGATCAAGAGACCCAGTACTTC.

This sequence joins TRBV19 and TRBJ1-1; 8 nucleotides agree with TRBD1. V dropped 5 bases and J dropped 4; count of bases not matched to a gene: 3. Germline V lookup: CDR1 LNHDA, CDR2 SQIVND (reference sequence). CDR3 length: 13 amino acids. CDR3 loop: CASSGRGPTEAFF. In DNA form, the CDR3 reads TGTGCCAGTAGTGGCAGGGGGCCCACTGAAGCTTTCTTT.

This chain uses TRBV19 with TRBJ1-2; D gene ambiguous. The CDR3 consists of 12 residues. The V gene's germline CDR1 is LNHDA and CDR2 SQIVND (reference sequence). Trimming shortened V by 10 bases and J by 7 bases, and 16 bases separated the two germline ends. CDR3 nucleotide sequence: TGTGCCATTTGGAACGGGTCGCGTGGCTACACCTTC. It codes for CAIWNGSRGYTF.

This chain connects TRBV5-5 to TRBJ2-1, with D possibly TRBD1 on 6 matching bases. The germline CDR1 and CDR2 sequences are SGHKS and YYEKEE (reference sequence). Deletions cut 0 bases from V and 6 bases from J, with 10 bases between. The CDR3 is made up of 14 amino acids. The CDR3, as DNA: TGTGCCAGCAGCTTGGACAGGGTGGTCAATGAGCAGTTCTTC. Its protein product is CASSLDRVVNEQFF.

The V gene is TRBV7-8, the J gene TRBJ2-3; D gene unclear. This CDR3 region has 15 residues. V was shortened by 5 bases and J by 3 bases, with 15 bases between the two germline ends. CDR1 is SGHVS, CDR2 FQNEAQ, per germline. CDR3 sequence (DNA): TGTGCCAGCAGCCCCTTAGTGGGCCCTACAGATACGCAGTATTTT. Translated, it gives CASSPLVGPTDTQYF.

The J gene is TRBJ2-2, the V gene TRBV2, with 11 bases aligning to TRBD1. The V segment lost 5 bases and the J segment 6 bases; nucleotides outside the gene matches: 5. CDR1 SNHLY and CDR2 FYNNEI come from the germline V gene. CDR3 length equals 15 residues. CDR3 in amino acids: CASSYRTGGAGELFF. Written as DNA, the CDR3 is TGTGCCAGCAGTTATAGGACAGGGGGCGCCGGGGAGCTGTTTTTT.

The chain is built from TRBV10-2 and TRBJ2-7; no firm D call. Trimming took off 2 bases at V and 7 bases at J, with 9 bases between the two ends. Germline CDR1 and CDR2: WSHSY and SAAADI. The CDR3 sequence is 12 residues long. As DNA, the CDR3 is TGCGCCAGCAGTGAGACCGGCTATGAGCAGTACTTC. It yields the protein CASSETGYEQYF.

Ten or more counts support this clone. This chain joins TRBV6-5 and TRBJ1-1, with D maybe TRBD1 (5 bases). CDR1 MNHEY and CDR2 SVGAGI come from the germline V gene. CDR3 length: 13 residues. Deletions cut 5 bases from V and 5 bases from J, with 12 bases between. The CDR3 reads CASSTGQRTEAFF. CDR3 DNA sequence: TGTGCCAGCAGTACGGGGCAGAGAACTGAAGCTTTCTTT.

The J gene is TRBJ2-3, the V gene TRBV6-1, with TRBD2 matching 9 bases. Germline CDR1 reads MNHNS; CDR2 reads SASEGT. V shed 3 bases and J 2 bases; nucleotides not matched to a gene: 6. This CDR3 contains 16 residues. The CDR3 DNA is TGTGCCAGCAGTGAGCGGGAGGGGTATTTCACAGATACGCAGTATTTT. Its protein product is CASSEREGYFTDTQYF.

The chain recombines TRBV11-1 with TRBJ2-2; D not certain. V lost 3 bases, J lost 4 bases, and 9 bases lay in between. CDR1 and CDR2 (germline): SGHAT, FQDESV (reference sequence). This CDR3 is built from 14 residues. The CDR3 loop is CASSLKQRTGELFF. CDR3 nucleotide sequence: TGTGCCAGCAGCTTGAAACAGCGCACCGGGGAGCTGTTTTTT.